This T cell receptor beta chain came from a study of shared clonotypes between healthy human individuals. Findings and limits, study-wide: Among several donors, approximately 4.6% of naive CD4 clonotypes were found in common. Donor scarcity curtailed the genetic and exposure-history diversity represented herein.

Selected positively for CCR7 and CD45RO-negative, naive CD8 cells excluded terminally differentiated effector memory CD45RA+ cells. The table came from immunoSEQ multiplex PCR; TCRdb's copy has only in-frame clones and leaves some out. The sample records about 2,200,000 clones, 85% to 95% being singletons. V lost 3 bases and J 7 bases, leaving 12 bases between the germline ends. This CDR3 contains 14 residues. The V gene's germline CDR1 is MNHEY and CDR2 SMNVEV (reference sequence). About this clone: Its antigen remains unidentified.

The chain uses TRBV27 and TRBJ1-4; the D gene is possibly TRBD1 (6 bases). The sequence was collected from a man between 18 and 35 years old in good health. Some clones in this sample may be carry-over from other donors' samples. Sequencing was performed on naive CD8+ T cells from PBMCs. Here the CDR3 reads CASSFGGAREKLFF. In DNA, the CDR3 is TGTGCCAGCAGTTTCGGGGGGGCGCGTGAAAAACTGTTTTTT.